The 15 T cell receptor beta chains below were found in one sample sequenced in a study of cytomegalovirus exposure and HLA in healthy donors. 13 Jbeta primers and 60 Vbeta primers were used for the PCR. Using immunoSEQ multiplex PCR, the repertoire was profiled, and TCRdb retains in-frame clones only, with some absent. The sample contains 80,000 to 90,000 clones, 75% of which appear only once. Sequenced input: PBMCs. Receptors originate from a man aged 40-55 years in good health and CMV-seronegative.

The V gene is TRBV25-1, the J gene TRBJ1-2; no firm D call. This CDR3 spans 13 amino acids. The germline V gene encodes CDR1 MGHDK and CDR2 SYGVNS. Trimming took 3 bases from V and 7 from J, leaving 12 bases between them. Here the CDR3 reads CASSDPQTPGYTF. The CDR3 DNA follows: TGTGCCAGCAGTGACCCCCAGACACCTGGCTACACCTTC.

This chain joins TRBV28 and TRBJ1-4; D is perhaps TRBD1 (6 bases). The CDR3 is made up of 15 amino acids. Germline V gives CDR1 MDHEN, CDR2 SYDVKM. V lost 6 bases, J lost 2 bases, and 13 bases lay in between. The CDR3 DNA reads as TGTGCCAGCAGCCCGGGGGGGGCGACTAATGAAAAACTGTTTTTT. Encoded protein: CASSPGGATNEKLFF.

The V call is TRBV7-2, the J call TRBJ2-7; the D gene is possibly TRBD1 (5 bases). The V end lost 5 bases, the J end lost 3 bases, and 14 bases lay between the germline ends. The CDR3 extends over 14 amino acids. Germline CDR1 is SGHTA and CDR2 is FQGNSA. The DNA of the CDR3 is TGTGCCAGCAGCGCGTCAGGGCGCGTCTACGAGCAGTACTTC. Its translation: CASSASGRVYEQYF.

The CDR3 protein is CASSGQGNQPQHF. The CDR3 DNA is TGTGCCAGCTCAGGACAGGGCAATCAGCCCCAGCATTTT. This rearrangement joins TRBV18 to TRBJ1-5; TRBD1 matches at 7 bases. Trimming cost V 5 bases and J 2 bases; bases outside gene matches: 0. The length of the CDR3 is 13 residues. Germline V gene sequence: CDR1 KGHSH, CDR2 LQKENI. Full variable domain (rest looked up from reference TRBV18 and TRBJ1-5): NAGVMQNPRHLVRRRGQEARLRCSPMKGHSHVYWYRQLPEEGLKFMVYLQKENIIDESGMPKERFSAEFPKEGPSILRIQQVVRGDSAAYFCASSGQGNQPQHFGDGTRLSIL.

The CDR3 nucleotides read TGTGCCTGGAGTACGGGTAGCGGAGCCTCGACCCAAGAGACCCAGTACTTC. This encodes CAWSTGSGASTQETQYF. This chain uses TRBV30 with TRBJ2-5; the D gene is possibly TRBD2 (6 bases). Germline CDR1 GTSNPN, CDR2 SVGIG (reference sequence). CDR3 length: 17 residues. Between the trimmed V and J ends, which lost 2 bases and 1 base, there was a span of 20 bases.

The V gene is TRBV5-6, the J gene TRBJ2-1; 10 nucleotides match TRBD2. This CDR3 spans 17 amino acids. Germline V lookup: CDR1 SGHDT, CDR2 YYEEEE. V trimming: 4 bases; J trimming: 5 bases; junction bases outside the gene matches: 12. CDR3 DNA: TGTGCCAGCAGCCCGGGGTTCCCTAGCGGGAGCCACAATGAGCAGTTCTTC. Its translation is CASSPGFPSGSHNEQFF.

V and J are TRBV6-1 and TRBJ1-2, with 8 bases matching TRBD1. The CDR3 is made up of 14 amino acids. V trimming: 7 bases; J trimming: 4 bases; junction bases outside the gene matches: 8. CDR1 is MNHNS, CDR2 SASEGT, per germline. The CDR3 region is CASTSQGAGYGYTF. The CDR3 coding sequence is TGTGCCAGCACGTCCCAGGGGGCCGGCTATGGCTACACCTTC.

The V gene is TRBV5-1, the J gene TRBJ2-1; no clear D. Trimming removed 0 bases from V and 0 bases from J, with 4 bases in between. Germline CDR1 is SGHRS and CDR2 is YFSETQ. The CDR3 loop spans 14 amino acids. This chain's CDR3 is CASSLDSSYNEQFF. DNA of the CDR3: TGCGCCAGCAGCTTGGACAGCTCCTACAATGAGCAGTTCTTC.

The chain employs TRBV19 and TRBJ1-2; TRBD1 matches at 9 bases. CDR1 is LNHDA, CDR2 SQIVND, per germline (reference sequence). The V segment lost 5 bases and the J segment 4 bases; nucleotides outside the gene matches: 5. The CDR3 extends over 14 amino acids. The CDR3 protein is CASSVGTGLYGYTF. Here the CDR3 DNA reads TGTGCCAGTAGTGTAGGGACAGGGCTCTATGGCTACACCTTC.

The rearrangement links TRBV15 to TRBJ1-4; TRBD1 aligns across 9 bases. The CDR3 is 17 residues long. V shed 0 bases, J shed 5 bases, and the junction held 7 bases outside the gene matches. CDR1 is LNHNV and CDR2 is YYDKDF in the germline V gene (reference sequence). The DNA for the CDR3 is TGTGCCACCAGCAGAGACTATCCGGGACAGGGAAATGAAAAACTGTTTTTT. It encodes CATSRDYPGQGNEKLFF.

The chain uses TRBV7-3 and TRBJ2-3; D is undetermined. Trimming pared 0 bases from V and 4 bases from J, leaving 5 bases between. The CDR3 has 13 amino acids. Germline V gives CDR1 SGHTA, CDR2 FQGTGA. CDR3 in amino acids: CASSLTFSDTQYF. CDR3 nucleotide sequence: TGTGCCAGCAGCTTAACGTTCTCAGATACGCAGTATTTT. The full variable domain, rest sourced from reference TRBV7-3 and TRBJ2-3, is GAGVSQTPSNKVTEKGKYVELRCDPISGHTALYWYRQSLGQGPEFLIYFQGTGAADDSGLPNDRFFAVRPEGSVSTLKIQRTERGDSAVYLCASSLTFSDTQYFGPGTRLTVL.

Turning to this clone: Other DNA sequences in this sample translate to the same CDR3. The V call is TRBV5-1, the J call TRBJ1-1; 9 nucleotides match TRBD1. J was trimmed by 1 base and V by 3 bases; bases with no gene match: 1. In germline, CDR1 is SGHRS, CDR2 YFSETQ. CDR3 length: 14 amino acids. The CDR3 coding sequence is TGCGCCAGCAGCTGGGGACAGGGGAACACTGAAGCTTTCTTT. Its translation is CASSWGQGNTEAFF.

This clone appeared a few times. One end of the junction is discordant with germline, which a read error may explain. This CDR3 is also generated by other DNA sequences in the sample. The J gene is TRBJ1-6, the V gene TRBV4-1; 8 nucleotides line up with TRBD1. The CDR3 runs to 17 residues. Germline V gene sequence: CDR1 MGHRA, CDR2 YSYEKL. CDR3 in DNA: TGCGCCAGCAGCCCAGGACAGGGTCCGTCCTATAATTCCCCCCTCCACTTT. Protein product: CASSPGQGPSYNSPLHF.

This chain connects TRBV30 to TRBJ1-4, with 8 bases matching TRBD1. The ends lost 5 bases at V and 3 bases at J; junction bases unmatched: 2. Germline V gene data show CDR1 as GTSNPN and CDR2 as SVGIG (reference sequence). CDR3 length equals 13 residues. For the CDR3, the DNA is TGTGCCTGGTCACAGGGGGCTAATGAAAAACTGTTTTTT. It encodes CAWSQGANEKLFF.

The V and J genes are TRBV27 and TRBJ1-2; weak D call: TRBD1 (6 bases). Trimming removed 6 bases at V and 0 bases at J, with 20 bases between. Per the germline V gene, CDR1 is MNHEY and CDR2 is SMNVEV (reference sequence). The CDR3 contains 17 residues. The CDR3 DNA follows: TGTGCCAGCAGCCGGGCCTTGGACAGAACTACTAACTATGGCTACACCTTC. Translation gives CASSRALDRTTNYGYTF.